Listed below are T cell receptor beta chains from one sample, sequenced in a study of cytomegalovirus exposure and HLA in healthy donors. Assay used: immunoSEQ multiplex PCR; TCRdb lists only in-frame clones, some missing. The profile shows roughly 130,000 clones, roughly two thirds of them singletons. The specimen sequenced was PBMCs. The receptors were gathered from a man in his thirties or forties in good health and CMV-seropositive. The CDR3 runs from the conserved cysteine through the conserved F or W. Each record gives: CDR3 protein, CDR3 DNA, D gene, clone size, J gene, V gene. The D gene is left open where the match is weak. A row's size may be missing; if present it is once, few, many or a size class.

cdr3_aa: CSSSLGQSNYGYTF
cdr3_nt: TGTTCCAGCAGCCTGGGACAGTCTAACTATGGCTACACCTTC
d_call: TRBD1
clone_size: few
j_call: TRBJ1-2
v_call: TRBV7-9

cdr3_aa: CASSYSGNTGELFF
cdr3_nt: TGTGCCAGCAGTTACTCGGGCAACACCGGGGAGCTGTTTTTT
d_call: .
clone_size: .
j_call: TRBJ2-2
v_call: TRBV6-5

cdr3_aa: CASSPGLNTEAFF
cdr3_nt: TGTGCCAGCAGCCCAGGGTTGAACACTGAAGCTTTCTTT
d_call: .
clone_size: .
j_call: TRBJ1-1
v_call: TRBV7-3

cdr3_aa: CASSTHSKNTEAFF
cdr3_nt: TGTGCCAGCAGTACCCACAGCAAGAACACTGAAGCTTTCTTT
d_call: .
clone_size: .
j_call: TRBJ1-1
v_call: TRBV6-1

cdr3_aa: CASREDVGGYEQYF
cdr3_nt: TGCGCCAGCAGGGAGGACGTTGGCGGGTACGAGCAGTACTTC
d_call: .
clone_size: .
j_call: TRBJ2-7
v_call: TRBV5-1

cdr3_aa: CASSVGTSGYTGELFF
cdr3_nt: TGTGCCAGCAGCGTAGGGACTAGCGGTTACACCGGGGAGCTGTTTTTT
d_call: TRBD2
clone_size: .
j_call: TRBJ2-2
v_call: TRBV5-4

cdr3_aa: CASSFPYVTGGATGGAYEQYF
cdr3_nt: TGTGCCAGCAGTTTCCCTTACGTAACAGGGGGCGCGACGGGTGGGGCCTACGAGCAGTACTTC
d_call: TRBD1
clone_size: .
j_call: TRBJ2-7
v_call: TRBV28

cdr3_aa: CSQSRGQGETQYF
cdr3_nt: TGCAGCCAAAGCAGGGGGCAGGGAGAGACCCAGTACTTC
d_call: TRBD1
clone_size: .
j_call: TRBJ2-5
v_call: TRBV29-1

cdr3_aa: CASSLGLVGEQYF
cdr3_nt: TGTGCCAGCAGTTTAGGACTAGTTGGGGAGCAGTACTTC
d_call: TRBD2
clone_size: few
j_call: TRBJ2-7
v_call: TRBV28

cdr3_aa: CASSQDGVRGRTYF
cdr3_nt: TGCGCCAGCAGCCAAGATGGGGTCCGGGGGAGAACGTACTTC
d_call: .
clone_size: once
j_call: TRBJ2-7
v_call: TRBV4-1

cdr3_aa: CASSLAFRDRERILGNQPQHF
cdr3_nt: TGTGCCAGCAGCTTAGCGTTCCGGGACAGGGAACGTATTCTGGGCAATCAGCCCCAGCATTTT
d_call: TRBD1
clone_size: few
j_call: TRBJ1-5
v_call: TRBV7-2

cdr3_aa: CAWSGLSGRLYNEQFF
cdr3_nt: TGTGCCTGGAGTGGGCTTAGCGGGAGGCTCTACAATGAGCAGTTCTTC
d_call: TRBD2
clone_size: few
j_call: TRBJ2-1
v_call: TRBV30

cdr3_aa: CASSLGGGDEQYF
cdr3_nt: TGTGCCAGCAGCTTGGGAGGGGGAGACGAGCAGTACTTC
d_call: .
clone_size: .
j_call: TRBJ2-7
v_call: TRBV5-4

cdr3_aa: CAWSLQGAFGYTF
cdr3_nt: TGTGCCTGGAGCCTACAGGGGGCTTTTGGCTACACCTTC
d_call: TRBD1
clone_size: .
j_call: TRBJ1-2
v_call: TRBV30

cdr3_aa: CASSATGWTDTQYF
cdr3_nt: TGTGCCAGCAGCGCGACAGGTTGGACAGATACGCAGTATTTT
d_call: .
clone_size: once
j_call: TRBJ2-3
v_call: TRBV9

cdr3_aa: CASSFPPGQRVTDTQYF
cdr3_nt: TGTGCCAGCAGCTTCCCCCCGGGACAGCGGGTCACAGATACGCAGTATTTT
d_call: .
clone_size: .
j_call: TRBJ2-3
v_call: TRBV7-2

cdr3_aa: CAISAALAGATDTQYF
cdr3_nt: TGTGCCATCAGTGCCGCACTAGCGGGAGCCACAGATACGCAGTATTTT
d_call: TRBD2
clone_size: few
j_call: TRBJ2-3
v_call: TRBV10-3

cdr3_aa: CASSLSARGRTEAFF
cdr3_nt: TGTGCCAGCAGTTTATCGGCCAGGGGGAGGACTGAAGCTTTCTTT
d_call: TRBD1
clone_size: .
j_call: TRBJ1-1
v_call: TRBV27

cdr3_aa: CASSQQNRQGQGEQYF
cdr3_nt: TGTGCCAGCAGCCAGCAAAACCGACAGGGACAAGGCGAGCAGTACTTC
d_call: TRBD1
clone_size: once
j_call: TRBJ2-7
v_call: TRBV16

cdr3_aa: CASRFQSEYEQYF
cdr3_nt: TGCGCCAGCAGATTTCAGAGCGAATACGAGCAGTACTTC
d_call: .
clone_size: .
j_call: TRBJ2-7
v_call: TRBV5-1

cdr3_aa: CASSQESSSGRYEQYF
cdr3_nt: TGTGCCAGCAGCCAAGAGAGTAGTAGCGGGAGATACGAGCAGTACTTC
d_call: TRBD2
clone_size: .
j_call: TRBJ2-7
v_call: TRBV4-2

cdr3_aa: CASSRGDAPDTQYF
cdr3_nt: TGTGCCAGCTCACGGGGAGACGCCCCGGATACGCAGTATTTT
d_call: .
clone_size: .
j_call: TRBJ2-3
v_call: TRBV18

cdr3_aa: CACPVGVTGTYEQYF
cdr3_nt: TGTGCCTGCCCGGTGGGTGTGACAGGCACCTACGAGCAGTACTTC
d_call: .
clone_size: few
j_call: TRBJ2-7
v_call: TRBV21-1

cdr3_aa: CASSLGLAGFHEQFF
cdr3_nt: TGTGCCAGCTCACTTGGACTAGCGGGATTCCATGAGCAGTTCTTC
d_call: TRBD2
clone_size: .
j_call: TRBJ2-1
v_call: TRBV18

cdr3_aa: CASSLAFTGKNRGYTF
cdr3_nt: TGCGCCAGCAGCTTGGCTTTTACGGGGAAGAATCGTGGCTACACCTTC
d_call: .
clone_size: .
j_call: TRBJ1-2
v_call: TRBV5-1

cdr3_aa: CASSSSLAGEGDTQYF
cdr3_nt: TGTGCCAGCAGCTCCTCACTAGCGGGGGAGGGAGATACGCAGTATTTT
d_call: TRBD2
clone_size: .
j_call: TRBJ2-3
v_call: TRBV7-9

cdr3_aa: CAISEWTSGRALEQFF
cdr3_nt: TGTGCCATCAGTGAGTGGACTAGCGGGAGGGCCTTGGAGCAGTTCTTC
d_call: TRBD2
clone_size: .
j_call: TRBJ2-1
v_call: TRBV10-3

cdr3_aa: CASSPHNSRPYEQYF
cdr3_nt: TGTGCCAGTAGTCCTCACAACAGCAGACCCTACGAGCAGTACTTC
d_call: .
clone_size: .
j_call: TRBJ2-7
v_call: TRBV19

cdr3_aa: CASSLGTSGTSYNEQFF
cdr3_nt: TGCGCCAGCAGCTTGGGTACTAGCGGGACCTCCTACAATGAGCAGTTCTTC
d_call: TRBD2
clone_size: .
j_call: TRBJ2-1
v_call: TRBV5-1

cdr3_aa: CASSPTGTEYEQYF
cdr3_nt: TGCGCCAGCAGCCCCACGGGAACGGAGTACGAGCAGTACTTC
d_call: .
clone_size: .
j_call: TRBJ2-7
v_call: TRBV4-3

cdr3_aa: CASRRLVGTDTQYF
cdr3_nt: TGTGCCAGTAGAAGGCTAGTTGGCACAGATACGCAGTATTTT
d_call: .
clone_size: .
j_call: TRBJ2-3
v_call: TRBV19

cdr3_aa: CASSHEGSDEQFF
cdr3_nt: TGTGCCAGCAGCCACGAGGGTTCCGATGAGCAGTTCTTC
d_call: .
clone_size: .
j_call: TRBJ2-1
v_call: TRBV7-9

cdr3_aa: CASSRGQGPGELFF
cdr3_nt: TGTGCCAGTAGTAGGGGACAGGGGCCCGGGGAGCTGTTTTTT
d_call: TRBD1
clone_size: .
j_call: TRBJ2-2
v_call: TRBV19

cdr3_aa: CASSAFSSREQYF
cdr3_nt: TGTGCCAGCAGTGCCTTCAGCTCCAGGGAGCAGTACTTC
d_call: .
clone_size: .
j_call: TRBJ2-7
v_call: TRBV28

cdr3_aa: CASSIRLGTEAFF
cdr3_nt: TGCGCCAGCAGCATCCGCCTAGGAACTGAAGCTTTCTTT
d_call: .
clone_size: .
j_call: TRBJ1-1
v_call: TRBV5-1

cdr3_aa: CASRVAGGVHEQYF
cdr3_nt: TGTGCCAGCAGAGTAGCGGGAGGAGTCCACGAGCAGTACTTC
d_call: TRBD2
clone_size: once
j_call: TRBJ2-7
v_call: TRBV6-5

cdr3_aa: CASRAGTETDTQYF
cdr3_nt: TGTGCCAGCAGGGCCGGGACAGAGACAGATACGCAGTATTTT
d_call: TRBD1
clone_size: .
j_call: TRBJ2-3
v_call: TRBV5-4

cdr3_aa: CASSDRGGKIEAFF
cdr3_nt: TGTGCCAGCAGTGATCGGGGAGGCAAGATTGAAGCTTTCTTT
d_call: .
clone_size: few
j_call: TRBJ1-1
v_call: TRBV25-1

cdr3_aa: CASGTGDRSTDTQYF
cdr3_nt: TGCGCCAGCGGGACCGGTGACAGGAGCACAGATACGCAGTATTTT
d_call: .
clone_size: .
j_call: TRBJ2-3
v_call: TRBV5-1

cdr3_aa: CASSAQGDTEAFF
cdr3_nt: TGTGCCAGCAGCGCGCAGGGGGACACTGAAGCTTTCTTT
d_call: TRBD1
clone_size: .
j_call: TRBJ1-1
v_call: TRBV7-9

cdr3_aa: CASSDGGREKLFF
cdr3_nt: TGTGCCAGCAGTGACGGTGGGCGTGAAAAACTGTTTTTT
d_call: .
clone_size: .
j_call: TRBJ1-4
v_call: TRBV5-6

cdr3_aa: CASSLGPSGTYEQYF
cdr3_nt: TGTGCCAGCAGCTTAGGGCCTAGCGGGACCTACGAGCAGTACTTC
d_call: TRBD2
clone_size: .
j_call: TRBJ2-7
v_call: TRBV11-2